This T cell receptor beta chain is drawn from a study of T cell changes during pregnancy in multiple sclerosis. V was pared by 7 bases and J by 1 base, with 2 bases of the junction left unmatched. The germline V gene has CDR1 SQVTM and CDR2 ANQGSEA. The CDR3 totals 12 residues. TCRdb's copy holds only in-frame clones and misses some; the assay was immunoSEQ multiplex PCR. The sample lists 80,000 to 130,000 clones, around 93% occurring once. This clonotype was sampled from a female donor with multiple sclerosis, enrolled in a pregnancy study. Sequencing was performed on peripheral blood, taken before pregnancy. This sequence joins TRBV29-1 and TRBJ2-5, with 8 bases lining up with TRBD1. The CDR3 nucleotides read TGCAGCGCAGGGACAGGCCAAGAGACCCAGTACTTC. Its protein is CSAGTGQETQYF.